One T cell receptor (beta chain) is described in this entry. Residents of 24 US areas, aged about 18 to 89 years, made up the participants. Two negative PCRs, clearance, or symptom resolution were required of recovered Cohort 3 donors. This CDR3 contains 15 residues. CDR1 is MNHEY and CDR2 is SVGAGI in the germline V gene. V shed 5 bases and J 4 bases; nucleotides not matched to a gene: 10. This specimen belongs to a study of blood T cell repertoires in COVID-19. Study-wide context: T cells, B-cell-depleted T cells, or PBMCs provided the cDNA or gDNA that served as material.

The data were produced by immunoSEQ multiplex PCR, yet TCRdb's version contains in-frame clones alone and is incomplete. The sample consists of 200,000 to 250,000 clones, 80% to 90% of them appearing once. Sequencing was carried out using PBMCs or T cells enriched from blood (not recorded which). The TCR originated in a man aged 40-49 years who had recovered from COVID-19. V is TRBV6-5 and J is TRBJ1-1; 7 bases line up with TRBD1. The chain's CDR3 is CASSKTDRAITEAFF. The CDR3, as DNA: TGTGCCAGCAGTAAGACCGACAGGGCTATCACTGAAGCTTTCTTT.